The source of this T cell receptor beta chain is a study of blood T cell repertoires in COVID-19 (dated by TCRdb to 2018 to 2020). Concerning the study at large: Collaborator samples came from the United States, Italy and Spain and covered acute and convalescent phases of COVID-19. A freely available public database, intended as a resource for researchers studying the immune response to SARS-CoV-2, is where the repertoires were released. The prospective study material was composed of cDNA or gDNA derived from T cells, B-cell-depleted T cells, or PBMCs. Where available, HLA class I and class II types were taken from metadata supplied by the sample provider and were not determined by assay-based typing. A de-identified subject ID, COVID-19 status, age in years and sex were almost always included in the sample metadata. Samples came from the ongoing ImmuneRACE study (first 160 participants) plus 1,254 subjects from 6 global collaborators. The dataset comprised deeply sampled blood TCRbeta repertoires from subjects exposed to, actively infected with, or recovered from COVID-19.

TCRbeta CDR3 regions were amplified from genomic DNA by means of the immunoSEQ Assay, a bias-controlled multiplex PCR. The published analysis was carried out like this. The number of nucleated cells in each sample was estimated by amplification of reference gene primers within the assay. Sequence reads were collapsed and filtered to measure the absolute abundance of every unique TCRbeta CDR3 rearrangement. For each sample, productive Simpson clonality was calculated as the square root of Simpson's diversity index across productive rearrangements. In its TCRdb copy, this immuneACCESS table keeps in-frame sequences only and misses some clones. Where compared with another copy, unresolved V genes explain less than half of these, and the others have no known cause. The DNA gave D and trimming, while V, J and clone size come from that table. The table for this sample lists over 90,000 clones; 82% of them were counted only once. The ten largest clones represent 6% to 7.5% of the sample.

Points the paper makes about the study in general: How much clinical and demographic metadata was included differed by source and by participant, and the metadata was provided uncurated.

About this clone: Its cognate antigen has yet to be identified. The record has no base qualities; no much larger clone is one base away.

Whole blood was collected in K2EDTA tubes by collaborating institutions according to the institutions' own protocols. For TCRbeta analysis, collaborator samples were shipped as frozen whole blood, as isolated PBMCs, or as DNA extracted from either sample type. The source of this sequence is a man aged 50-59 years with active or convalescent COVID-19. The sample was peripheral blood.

The DNA sequence follows: TGTGCCAGCAGCTCGGACAGGGGGCCTCGTGAAAAACTGTTTTTT. This encodes CASSSDRGPREKLFF. The chain uses TRBV11-1 and TRBJ1-4, with TRBD1 identical over 11 junction bases. At the junction V is shortened by 4 bases and J by 7 bases; bases outside the gene matches: 5. From a lookup of the germline V gene (reference sequence), CDR1 and CDR2 are SGHAT and FQDESV. Spanning cysteine to phenylalanine, the CDR3 consists of 15 amino acids. Kept here is only the CDR3 DNA, which spans 45 bases and is read in frame from base 1. This CDR3, with the reference TRBV11-1 and TRBJ1-4 proteins standing in past its ends, gives the full variable domain EAEVAQSPRYKITEKSQAVAFWCDPISGHATLYWYRQILGQGPELLVQFQDESVVDDSQLPKDRFSAERLKGVDSTLKIQPAELGDSAMYLCASSSDRGPREKLFFGSGTQLSVL.